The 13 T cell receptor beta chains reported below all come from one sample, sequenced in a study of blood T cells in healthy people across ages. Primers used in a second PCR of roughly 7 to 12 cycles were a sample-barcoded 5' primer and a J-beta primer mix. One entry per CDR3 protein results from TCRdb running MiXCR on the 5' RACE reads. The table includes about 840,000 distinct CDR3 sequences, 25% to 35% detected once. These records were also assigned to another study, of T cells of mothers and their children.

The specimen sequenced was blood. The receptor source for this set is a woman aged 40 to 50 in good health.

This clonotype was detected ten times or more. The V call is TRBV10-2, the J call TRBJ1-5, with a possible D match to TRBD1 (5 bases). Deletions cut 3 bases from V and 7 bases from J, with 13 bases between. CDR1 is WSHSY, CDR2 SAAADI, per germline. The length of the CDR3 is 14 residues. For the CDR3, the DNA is TGCGCCAGCAGTGATGACCAGGGAGACCAGCCCCAGCATTTT. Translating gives CASSDDQGDQPQHF.

CDR3: CASSQPQGRIIETQYF. The CDR3 DNA reads as TGTGCCAGCAGCCAGCCACAGGGGCGGATAATAGAGACCCAGTACTTC. The chain carries TRBV5-7 and TRBJ2-5, with TRBD1 matching over 7 bases. TRBV5-7 belongs to the ORF category, with a function that is uncertain. The CDR3 has 16 amino acids. V dropped 4 bases and J dropped 4; count of bases not matched to a gene: 13.

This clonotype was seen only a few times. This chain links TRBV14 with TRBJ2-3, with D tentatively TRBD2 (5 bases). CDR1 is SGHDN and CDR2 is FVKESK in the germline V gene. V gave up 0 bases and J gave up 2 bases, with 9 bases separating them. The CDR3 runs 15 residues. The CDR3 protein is CASSQEDYYTDTQYF. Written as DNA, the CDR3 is TGTGCCAGCAGCCAAGAAGACTATTACACAGATACGCAGTATTTT.

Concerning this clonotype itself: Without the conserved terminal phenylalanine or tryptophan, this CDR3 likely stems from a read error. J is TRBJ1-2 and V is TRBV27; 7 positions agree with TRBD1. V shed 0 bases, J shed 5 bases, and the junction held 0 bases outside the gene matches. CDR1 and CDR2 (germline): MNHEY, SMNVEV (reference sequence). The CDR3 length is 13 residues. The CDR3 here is CASSLSTGYGYTC. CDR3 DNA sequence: TGTGCCAGCAGTTTATCGACAGGGTATGGCTACACCTGC.

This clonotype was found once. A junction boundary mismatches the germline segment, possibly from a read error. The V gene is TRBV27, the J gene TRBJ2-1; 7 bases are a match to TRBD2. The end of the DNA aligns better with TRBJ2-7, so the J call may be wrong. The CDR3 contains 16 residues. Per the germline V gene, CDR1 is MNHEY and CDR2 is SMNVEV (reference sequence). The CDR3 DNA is TGTACCAGCAGTCTCCGGGACTACCTCTCCTACAATGAGCAGTACTTC. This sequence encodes CTSSLRDYLSYNEQYF.

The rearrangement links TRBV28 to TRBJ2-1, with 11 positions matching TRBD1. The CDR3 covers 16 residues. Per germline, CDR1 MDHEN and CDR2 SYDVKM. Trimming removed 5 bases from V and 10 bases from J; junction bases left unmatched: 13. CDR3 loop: CASSIGQGASSYEQFF. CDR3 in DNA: TGTGCCAGCAGTATAGGACAGGGGGCATCGTCCTACGAGCAGTTCTTC.

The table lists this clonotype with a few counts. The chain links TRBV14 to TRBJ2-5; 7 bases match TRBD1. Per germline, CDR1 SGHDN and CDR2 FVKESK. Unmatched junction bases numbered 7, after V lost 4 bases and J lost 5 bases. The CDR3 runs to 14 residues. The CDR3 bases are TGTGCCAGCAGCCGTCAACAGGGGACGGAGACCCAGTACTTC. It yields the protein CASSRQQGTETQYF.

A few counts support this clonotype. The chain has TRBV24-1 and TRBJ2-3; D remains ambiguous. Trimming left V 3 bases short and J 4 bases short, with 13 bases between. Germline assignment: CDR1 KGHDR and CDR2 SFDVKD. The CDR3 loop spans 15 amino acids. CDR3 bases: TGTGCCACCAGTGATCCCCGATTAAATTCAGATACGCAGTATTTT. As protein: CATSDPRLNSDTQYF.

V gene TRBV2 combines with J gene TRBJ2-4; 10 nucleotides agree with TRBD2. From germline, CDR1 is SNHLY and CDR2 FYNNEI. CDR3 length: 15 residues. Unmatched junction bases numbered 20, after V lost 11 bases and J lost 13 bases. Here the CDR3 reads CALVRASGGHNEQYF. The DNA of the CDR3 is TGTGCCCTGGTGCGGGCTAGCGGGGGCCACAATGAGCAGTACTTC.

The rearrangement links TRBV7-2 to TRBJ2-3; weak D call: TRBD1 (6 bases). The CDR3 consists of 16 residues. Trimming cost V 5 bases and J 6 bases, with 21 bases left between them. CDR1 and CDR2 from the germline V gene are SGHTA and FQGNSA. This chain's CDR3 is CASSAFTGTARDTQYF. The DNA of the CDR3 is TGTGCCAGCAGCGCATTCACAGGGACCGCTAGGGATACGCAGTATTTT.

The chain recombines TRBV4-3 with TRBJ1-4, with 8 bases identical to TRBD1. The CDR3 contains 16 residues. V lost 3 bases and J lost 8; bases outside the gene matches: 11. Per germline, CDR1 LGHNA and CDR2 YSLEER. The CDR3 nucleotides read TGCGCCAGCAGCCATGAACAGGGGGTTGGCTGGGAAAAACTGTTTTTT. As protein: CASSHEQGVGWEKLFF.

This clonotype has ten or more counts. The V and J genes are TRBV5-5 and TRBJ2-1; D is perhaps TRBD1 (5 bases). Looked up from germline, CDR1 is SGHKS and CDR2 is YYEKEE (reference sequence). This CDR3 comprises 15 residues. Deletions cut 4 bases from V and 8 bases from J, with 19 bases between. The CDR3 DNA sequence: TGTGCCAGCAGCCTATCGTGGGAAGGGGTCGATGAGCAGTTCTTC. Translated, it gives CASSLSWEGVDEQFF.

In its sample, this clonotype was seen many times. The CDR3 loop reads CASSYSSPAGNYEQYF. The CDR3 DNA is TGTGCCAGCAGTTACTCTTCCCCGGCAGGGAACTACGAGCAGTACTTC. V and J are TRBV6-5 and TRBJ2-7; weak D call: TRBD1 (5 bases). Germline-derived CDR1 and CDR2 are MNHEY and SVGAGI. The CDR3 has 16 residues. The V end lost 0 bases, the J end lost 3 bases, and 15 bases lay between the germline ends.